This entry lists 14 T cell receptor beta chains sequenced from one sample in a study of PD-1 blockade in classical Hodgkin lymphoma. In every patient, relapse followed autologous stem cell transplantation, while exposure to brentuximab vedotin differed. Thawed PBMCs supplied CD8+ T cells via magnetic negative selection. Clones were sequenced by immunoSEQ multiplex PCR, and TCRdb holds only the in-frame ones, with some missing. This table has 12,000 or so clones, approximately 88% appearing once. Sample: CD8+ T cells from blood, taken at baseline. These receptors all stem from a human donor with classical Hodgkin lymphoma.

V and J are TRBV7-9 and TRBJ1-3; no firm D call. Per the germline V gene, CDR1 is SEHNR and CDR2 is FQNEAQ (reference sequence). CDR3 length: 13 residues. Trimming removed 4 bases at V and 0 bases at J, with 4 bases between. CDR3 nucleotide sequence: TGTGCCAGCAGCTCATACTCTGGAAACACCATATATTTT. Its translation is CASSSYSGNTIYF. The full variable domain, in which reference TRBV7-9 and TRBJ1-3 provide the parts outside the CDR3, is DTGVSQNPRHKITKRGQNVTFRCDPISEHNRLYWYRQTLGQGPEFLTYFQNEAQLEKSRLLSDRFSAERPKGSFSTLEIQRTEQGDSAMYLCASSSYSGNTIYFGEGSWLTVV.

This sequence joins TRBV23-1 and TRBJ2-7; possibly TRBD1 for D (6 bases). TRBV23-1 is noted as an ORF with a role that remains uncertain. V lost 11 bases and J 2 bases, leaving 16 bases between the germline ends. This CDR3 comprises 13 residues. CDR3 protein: CAWKRGKTYEQYF. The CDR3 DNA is TGCGCCTGGAAGAGGGGGAAAACCTACGAGCAGTACTTC.

CDR3 sequence: CASSDFRGVLAEAFF. The CDR3 region has the DNA TGTGCCAGCAGTGATTTCAGGGGGGTTCTGGCTGAAGCTTTCTTT. The chain employs TRBV2 and TRBJ1-1, with 7 nucleotides matching TRBD1. V gave up 3 bases and J gave up 6 bases; unmatched junction bases: 10. Looked up from germline, CDR1 is SNHLY and CDR2 is FYNNEI. This CDR3 has 15 amino acids.

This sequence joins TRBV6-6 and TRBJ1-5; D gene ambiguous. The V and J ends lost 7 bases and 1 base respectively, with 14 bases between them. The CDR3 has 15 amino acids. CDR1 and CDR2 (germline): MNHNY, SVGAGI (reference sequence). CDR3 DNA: TGTGCCAGCATCGAGCGAATGGCGAGCAATCAGCCCCAGCATTTT. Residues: CASIERMASNQPQHF.

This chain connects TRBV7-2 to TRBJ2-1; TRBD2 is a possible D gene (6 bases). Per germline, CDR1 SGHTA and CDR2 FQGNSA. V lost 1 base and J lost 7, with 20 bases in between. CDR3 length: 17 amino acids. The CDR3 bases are TGTGCCAGCAGCTTAGAAGGTGGAATCGGGACTCTTAATGAGCAGTTCTTC. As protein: CASSLEGGIGTLNEQFF.

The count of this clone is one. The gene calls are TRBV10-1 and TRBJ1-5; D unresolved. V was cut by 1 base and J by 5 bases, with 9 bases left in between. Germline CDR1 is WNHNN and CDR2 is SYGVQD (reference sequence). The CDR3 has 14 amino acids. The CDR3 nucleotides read TGCGCCAGCAGTGAGTTGCCGGACGATCAGCCCCAGCATTTT. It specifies CASSELPDDQPQHF.

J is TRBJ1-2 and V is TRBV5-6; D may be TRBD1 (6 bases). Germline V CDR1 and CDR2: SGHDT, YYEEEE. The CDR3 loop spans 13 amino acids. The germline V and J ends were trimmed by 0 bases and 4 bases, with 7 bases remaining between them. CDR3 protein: CASSLVGAYGYTF. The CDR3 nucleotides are TGTGCCAGCAGCTTGGTGGGGGCCTATGGCTACACCTTC.

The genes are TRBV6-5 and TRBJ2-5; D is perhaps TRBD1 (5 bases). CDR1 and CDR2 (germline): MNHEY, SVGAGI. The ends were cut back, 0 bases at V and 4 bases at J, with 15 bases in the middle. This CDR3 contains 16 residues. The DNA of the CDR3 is TGTGCCAGCAGTTACTCTCAGGCAGGGTCGGGAGAGACCCAGTACTTC. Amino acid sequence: CASSYSQAGSGETQYF.

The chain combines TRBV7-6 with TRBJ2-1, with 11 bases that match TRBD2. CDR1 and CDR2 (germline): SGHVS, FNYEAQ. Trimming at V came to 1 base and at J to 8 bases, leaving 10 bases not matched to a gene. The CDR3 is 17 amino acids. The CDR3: CASSLEALAGVEDEQFF. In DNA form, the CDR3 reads TGTGCCAGCAGCTTAGAAGCACTAGCGGGAGTTGAGGATGAGCAGTTCTTC.

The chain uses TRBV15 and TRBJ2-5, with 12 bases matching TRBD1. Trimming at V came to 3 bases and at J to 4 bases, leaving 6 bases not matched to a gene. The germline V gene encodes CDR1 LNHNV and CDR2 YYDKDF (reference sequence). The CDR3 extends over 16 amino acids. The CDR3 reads CATSSGGQGAGETQYF. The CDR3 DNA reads TGTGCCACCAGCAGTGGGGGACAGGGGGCGGGAGAGACCCAGTACTTC.

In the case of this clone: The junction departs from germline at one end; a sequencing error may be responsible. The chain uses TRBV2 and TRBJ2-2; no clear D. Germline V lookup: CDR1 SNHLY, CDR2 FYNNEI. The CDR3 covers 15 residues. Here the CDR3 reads CASREVVSFTGELFF. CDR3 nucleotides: TGTGCCAGCAGGGAAGTCGTTTCCTTTACCGGGGAGCTGTTTTTT. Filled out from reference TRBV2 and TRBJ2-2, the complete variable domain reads EPEVTQTPSHQVTQMGQEVILRCVPISNHLYFYWYRQILGQKVEFLVSFYNNEISEKSEIFDDQFSVERPDGSNFTLKIRSTKLEDSAMYFCASREVVSFTGELFFGEGSRLTVL.

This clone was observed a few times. CDR3 DNA sequence: TGCGCCAGCAGTGAGTCGTGGAACACTGAAGCTTTCTTT. Translation: CASSESWNTEAFF. The rearrangement uses TRBV10-1 and TRBJ1-1; D is uncertain. Germline V CDR1 and CDR2: WNHNN, SYGVQD (reference sequence). The CDR3 totals 13 residues. Trimming took off 0 bases at V and 1 base at J, with 3 bases between the two ends.

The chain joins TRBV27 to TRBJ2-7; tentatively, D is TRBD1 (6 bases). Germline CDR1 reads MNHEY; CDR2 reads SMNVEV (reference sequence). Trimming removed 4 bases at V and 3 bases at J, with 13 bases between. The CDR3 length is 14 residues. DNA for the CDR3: TGTGCCAGCAGTTCGGGACAAACCCACTACGAGCAGTACTTC. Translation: CASSSGQTHYEQYF.

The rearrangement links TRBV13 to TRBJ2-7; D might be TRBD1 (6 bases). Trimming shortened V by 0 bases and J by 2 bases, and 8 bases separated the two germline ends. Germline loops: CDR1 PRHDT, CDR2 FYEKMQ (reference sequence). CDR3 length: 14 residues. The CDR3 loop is CASSLGGATYEQYF. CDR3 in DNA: TGTGCCAGCAGCTTAGGGGGGGCGACCTACGAGCAGTACTTC.